This is a list of T cell receptor beta chains from one sample in a study of blood T cell repertoires in COVID-19. Repertoires were generated with immunoSEQ multiplex PCR, while TCRdb's copy carries only in-frame clones and drops some. This table has 150,000 to 200,000 clones, about nine tenths appearing once. The sample comprised peripheral blood. The receptors shown here come from an older man with active or convalescent COVID-19. CDR3s include the opening cysteine and the closing phenylalanine or tryptophan. The D gene is left open where the match is weak. Some rows mark clone size as missing; the rest say once, few, many or name a class of expanded clone.

>TRBD2|.|TRBV28|TRBJ2-7
CASSFAGEQDEQYF
TGTGCCAGCAGTTTTGCGGGAGAGCAGGACGAGCAGTACTTC
>TRBD2|.|TRBV5-4|TRBJ2-1
CASSSSGGSYNEQFF
TGTGCCAGCAGTAGTAGCGGGGGGTCCTACAATGAGCAGTTCTTC
>.|.|TRBV4-3|TRBJ2-1
CASSQGLQGRDEQFF
TGCGCCAGCAGCCAAGGTTTACAGGGAAGGGATGAGCAGTTCTTC
>TRBD1|.|TRBV5-1|TRBJ2-7
CASSTRQGEYEQYF
TGCGCCAGCAGCACCAGACAGGGGGAGTACGAGCAGTACTTC
>.|.|TRBV25-1|TRBJ2-7
CASSTYYEQYF
TGTGCCAGCAGTACCTACTACGAGCAGTACTTC
>TRBD2|.|TRBV6-6|TRBJ2-6
CASSHQGGTGANVLTF
TGTGCCAGCAGCCACCAGGGAGGGACTGGGGCCAACGTCCTGACTTTC
>.|.|TRBV18|TRBJ1-1
CASSPGHGNTEAFF
TGTGCCAGCTCACCGGGACATGGGAACACTGAAGCTTTCTTT
>.|once|TRBV25-1|TRBJ2-3
CASSSRRHSSTDTQYF
TGTGCCAGCAGTTCACGCAGGCATTCTAGCACAGATACGCAGTATTTT
>.|.|TRBV19|TRBJ2-1
CASSLTRDEQFF
TGTGCCAGTAGCCTGACTAGGGATGAGCAGTTCTTC
>.|.|TRBV3-1/TRBV3-2|TRBJ2-3
CASSQVMGRDTQYF
TGTGCCAGCAGCCAAGTTATGGGGCGAGATACGCAGTATTTT
>TRBD2|.|TRBV10-3|TRBJ2-3
CAISESNRLAGVLF
TGTGCCATCAGTGAGTCAAACAGACTAGCGGGAGTGTTGTTC
>TRBD1|.|TRBV2|TRBJ1-2
CASSERQGTDGYTF
TGTGCCAGCAGTGAAAGACAGGGTACGGATGGCTACACCTTC
>TRBD2|.|TRBV3-1/TRBV3-2|TRBJ2-2
CASSYAGTRPGELFF
TGTGCCAGCAGCTATGCCGGGACTAGGCCCGGGGAGCTGTTTTTT
>.|many|TRBV4-1|TRBJ2-1
CASSHVTPGNEQFF
TGCGCCAGCAGCCACGTGACCCCGGGAAATGAGCAGTTCTTC
>.|.|TRBV19|TRBJ1-5
CASSLPVNQPQHF
TGTGCCAGTAGCCTCCCCGTCAATCAGCCCCAGCATTTT
>.|.|TRBV10-3|TRBJ1-3
CAIYDFRNTIYF
TGTGCCATCTACGACTTCAGAAACACCATATATTTT
>TRBD2|.|TRBV15|TRBJ2-3
CATSRESGRGTDTQYF
TGTGCCACCAGCAGAGAGAGCGGGAGGGGCACAGATACGCAGTATTTT
>.|.|TRBV6-5|TRBJ1-2
CASSYTEWSYGYTF
TGTGCCAGCAGCTATACTGAATGGAGCTATGGCTACACCTTC
>TRBD1|.|TRBV5-1|TRBJ2-7
CASSSRQGASEQYF
TGCGCCAGCAGTTCAAGACAGGGTGCCTCCGAGCAGTACTTC
>.|few|TRBV7-2|TRBJ1-2
CASSLGAPNYGYTF
TGTGCCAGCAGCTTAGGGGCCCCTAACTATGGCTACACCTTC
>TRBD2|.|TRBV28|TRBJ2-1
CASRPLLAGTYNEQFF
TGTGCCAGCAGACCGCTACTAGCGGGAACATACAATGAGCAGTTCTTC
>TRBD2|.|TRBV27|TRBJ2-5
CASRLAGGLETQYF
TGTGCCAGCCGACTAGCGGGGGGGTTAGAGACCCAGTACTTC
>.|.|TRBV3-1/TRBV3-2|TRBJ1-3
CASSQGPAGNTIYF
TGTGCCAGCAGCCAAGGGCCCGCTGGAAACACCATATATTTT
>TRBD2|.|TRBV7-6|TRBJ2-7
CASSFWPAGGPDEQYF
TGTGCCAGCAGCTTCTGGCCAGCGGGGGGGCCAGACGAGCAGTACTTC
>TRBD1|.|TRBV10-3|TRBJ1-2
CAINRQGDYGYTF
TGTGCCATCAACCGACAGGGAGACTATGGCTACACCTTC
>.|.|TRBV18|TRBJ2-6
CASSADSLGANVLTF
TGTGCCAGCTCAGCGGACAGCCTTGGGGCCAACGTCCTGACTTTC
>.|.|TRBV12-1|TRBJ2-1
CASSLGQAQSYNEQFF
TGTGCCAGCAGCCTAGGACAGGCACAGTCCTACAATGAGCAGTTCTTC
>.|.|TRBV6-5|TRBJ1-4
CASSTYRALNEKLFF
TGTGCCAGCAGTACCTACAGGGCCCTTAATGAAAAACTGTTTTTT
>TRBD1|.|TRBV18|TRBJ2-5
CASSPPTGGKGTQYF
TGTGCCAGCTCACCACCGACAGGGGGGAAAGGGACCCAGTACTTC
>.|.|TRBV18|TRBJ2-7
CASSPPGTPSYEQYF
TGTGCCAGCTCACCCCCCGGGACACCATCCTACGAGCAGTACTTC
>.|.|TRBV2|TRBJ2-7
CASSDFGGLSPYEQYF
TGTGCCAGCAGTGATTTTGGGGGCCTGTCCCCTTACGAGCAGTACTTC
>TRBD2|.|TRBV5-1|TRBJ2-5
CASSRQREGRETQYF
TGCGCCAGCAGCAGACAGCGGGAGGGCAGAGAGACCCAGTACTTC
>TRBD1|.|TRBV28|TRBJ1-2
CASRQGFSGALTF
TGTGCCAGCAGACAGGGGTTTAGCGGCGCTCTCACCTTC
>.|.|TRBV21-1|TRBJ1-5
CASSKEATGWGNQPQHF
TGTGCCAGCAGCAAAGAGGCAACAGGGTGGGGCAATCAGCCCCAGCATTTT
>.|.|TRBV11-2|TRBJ1-1
CASSLRGGTEAFF
TGTGCCAGCAGCTTACGGGGAGGGACTGAAGCTTTCTTT
>.|.|TRBV6-1|TRBJ1-1
CASSVRENTEAFF
TGTGCCAGCAGCGTGAGAGAGAACACTGAAGCTTTCTTT
>.|.|TRBV10-3|TRBJ2-5
CAISGAGQETQYF
TGTGCCATCAGTGGGGCAGGACAAGAGACCCAGTACTTC
>.|.|TRBV20-1|TRBJ2-5
CSASSGGRQETQYF
TGCAGTGCTAGTTCAGGGGGGAGGCAAGAGACCCAGTACTTC
>TRBD1|.|TRBV19|TRBJ2-1
CASSPGGGFADEQFF
TGTGCCAGTAGTCCAGGGGGCGGGTTTGCCGATGAGCAGTTCTTC
>TRBD1|once|TRBV19|TRBJ1-6
CASSIFGQERNSPLHF
TGTGCCAGTAGTATATTTGGACAGGAAAGAAATTCACCCCTCCACTTT
>.|once|TRBV3-1/TRBV3-2|TRBJ1-2
CASSQVLALGTGYTF
TGTGCCAGCAGCCAAGTCTTAGCACTCGGCACGGGCTACACCTTC
>.|.|TRBV5-6|TRBJ1-2
CASSLPGQWIDTF
TGTGCCAGCAGCTTGCCTGGACAATGGATCGACACCTTC
>TRBD2|once|TRBV5-1|TRBJ2-1
CASSLASGSSYNEQFF
TGCGCCAGCAGCTTGGCTAGCGGATCCTCCTACAATGAGCAGTTCTTC
>.|.|TRBV5-1|TRBJ1-1
CASSSGGMNTEAFF
TGCGCCAGCAGCTCTGGAGGGATGAACACTGAAGCTTTCTTT
>.|.|TRBV24-1|TRBJ1-5
CATSDLSGDQPQHF
TGTGCCACCAGTGATTTGTCAGGGGATCAGCCCCAGCATTTT
>.|once|TRBV7-6|TRBJ2-1
CASSLEGSSASYNEQFF
TGTGCCAGCAGCTTGGAGGGGTCCTCGGCCTCCTACAATGAGCAGTTCTTC